This passage covers 17 T cell receptor beta chains from one sample sequenced in a study of blood T cell repertoires in COVID-19. Sequencing used immunoSEQ multiplex PCR; TCRdb keeps in-frame clones, though not all of them. The repertoire holds about 190,000 clones, with 83% as singletons. Sequencing was carried out using peripheral blood. The receptors here all came from a woman between 35 and 50 years old with acute or convalescent COVID-19.

The chain employs TRBV3-1 (or the pseudogene TRBV3-2) and TRBJ2-7, with D possibly matching TRBD2 (6 bases). The ends were cut back, 2 bases at V and 3 bases at J, with 11 bases in the middle. Germline-derived CDR1 and CDR2 are LGHDT and YNNKEL (reference sequence). The CDR3 is 14 amino acids. In DNA, the CDR3 is TGTGCCAGCAGCCAACGTACTAGCAGCTACGAGCAGTACTTC. Amino acid sequence: CASSQRTSSYEQYF.

In regard to this clone: One end of the junction is discordant with germline, which a read error may explain. This rearrangement joins TRBV7-2 to TRBJ2-7; the match to TRBD2 covers 12 bases. The CDR3 runs 15 residues. Germline V gene lookup returns CDR1 SGHTA and CDR2 FQGNSA. The CDR3 nucleotides read TGTGCCAGCAGCCTAGCGGGGGGGTCACTCTACGAGCAGTACTTC. Translating gives CASSLAGGSLYEQYF.

The V gene is TRBV2, the J gene TRBJ1-1; D call uncertain. The germline CDR1 and CDR2 sequences are SNHLY and FYNNEI. There are 12 residues in the CDR3. Trimming shortened V by 7 bases and J by 0 bases, and 6 bases separated the two germline ends. CDR3: CASNRMNTEAFF. CDR3 nucleotide sequence: TGTGCCAGCAACAGAATGAACACTGAAGCTTTCTTT.

The chain is built from TRBV28 and TRBJ2-7, with TRBD1 identical over 9 bases. The V segment lost 1 base and the J segment 1 base; nucleotides outside the gene matches: 2. CDR3 length: 15 residues. Germline lookup yields CDR1 MDHEN and CDR2 SYDVKM. The CDR3 sequence: CASSLSGQGSYEQYF. CDR3 nucleotide sequence: TGTGCCAGCAGTTTATCGGGACAGGGATCCTACGAGCAGTACTTC.

In its sample, this clone was seen once. The rearrangement uses TRBV7-9 and TRBJ1-1, with D uncertain. CDR3 size: 14 residues. Germline V gene sequence: CDR1 SEHNR, CDR2 FQNEAQ (reference sequence). The V and J ends lost 5 bases and 1 base respectively, with 11 bases between them. The CDR3 loop reads CASSLYRGNTEAFF. In DNA form, the CDR3 reads TGTGCCAGCAGCCTATATCGGGGGAACACTGAAGCTTTCTTT.

The genes are TRBV12-3 or TRBV12-4 and TRBJ2-5; D is perhaps TRBD2 (7 bases). There are 13 residues in the CDR3. V lost 6 bases and J 5 bases, leaving 13 bases between the germline ends. The CDR3 DNA sequence: TGTGCCAGCAGAATACAGGGAGGGGAGACCCAGTACTTC. Protein sequence: CASRIQGGETQYF.

The chain couples TRBV20-1 to TRBJ2-7, with D possibly being TRBD2 (6 bases). The length of the CDR3 is 11 residues. V lost 6 bases, J lost 4 bases, and 10 bases lay in between. Germline V gene lookup returns CDR1 DFQATT and CDR2 SNEGSKA (reference sequence). The CDR3 region has the DNA TGCAGTGCCAGACTAGTTTACGAGCAGTACTTC. Translating gives CSARLVYEQYF.

V usage is TRBV4-1 and J usage is TRBJ2-7, with D tentatively TRBD1 (5 bases). Trimming took 1 base from V and 2 from J, leaving 12 bases between them. CDR3 length: 15 residues. Germline V gene data show CDR1 as MGHRA and CDR2 as YSYEKL. CDR3 sequence: CASSQGEDTTYEQYF. Written as DNA, the CDR3 is TGCGCCAGCAGCCAAGGTGAGGACACCACCTACGAGCAGTACTTC.

This clone was observed once. The genes are TRBV19 and TRBJ2-1, with 12 bases aligning to TRBD2. The J segment lost 2 bases and the V segment lost 1 base, leaving 9 bases of the junction unmatched. Germline V gives CDR1 LNHDA, CDR2 SQIVND (reference sequence). The length of the CDR3 is 19 residues. CDR3 sequence (DNA): TGTGCCAGTAGTATAGGAGGGGGACTAGCGGGCTCTCCCTACAATGAGCAGTTCTTC. Protein: CASSIGGGLAGSPYNEQFF.

The J gene is TRBJ2-5, the V gene TRBV7-9, with 7 bases that match TRBD1. V gave up 5 bases and J gave up 5 bases; unmatched junction bases: 11. This CDR3 comprises 15 residues. Germline CDR1 is SEHNR and CDR2 is FQNEAQ (reference sequence). CDR3: CASSETLQGMETQYF. The CDR3 nucleotides are TGTGCCAGCAGCGAAACCCTACAGGGGATGGAGACCCAGTACTTC.

This clone has more than one count but fewer than ten. The rearrangement links TRBV9 to TRBJ2-2; the match to TRBD2 covers 12 bases. V shed 4 bases, J shed 0 bases, and the junction held 10 bases outside the gene matches. The germline gives CDR1 SGDLS, CDR2 YYNGEE. CDR3 size: 19 residues. For the CDR3, the DNA is TGTGCCAGCAGCATCGGACTAGCGGGATTTAGGACGAACACCGGGGAGCTGTTTTTT. Translation gives CASSIGLAGFRTNTGELFF.

The J gene is TRBJ1-1, the V gene TRBV11-3; TRBD1 aligns across 7 bases. Trimming took 5 bases from V and 1 from J; bases not matched to a gene: 10. Germline lookup yields CDR1 SGHNT and CDR2 YENEEA. The CDR3 is 16 amino acids. CDR3 residues: CASSLTTGAANTEAFF. The CDR3, as DNA: TGTGCCAGCAGCCTGACTACAGGGGCGGCGAACACTGAAGCTTTCTTT.

The chain carries TRBV9 and TRBJ2-7, with D perhaps TRBD1 (5 bases). The CDR3 has 14 residues. V was trimmed by 5 bases and J by 0 bases, leaving 12 bases between them. Germline CDR1 SGDLS, CDR2 YYNGEE. Here the CDR3 reads CASSPGDSSYEQYF. In nucleotides, the CDR3 is TGTGCCAGCAGTCCCGGCGACAGCTCCTACGAGCAGTACTTC.

V gene TRBV4-1 combines with J gene TRBJ2-7; 11 bases agree with TRBD1. The CDR3 has 20 amino acids. J lost 2 bases, V lost 3 bases, and 18 bases had no gene match. Per germline, CDR1 MGHRA and CDR2 YSYEKL. CDR3: CASSQKKVGLGQGVTYEQYF. CDR3 in DNA: TGCGCCAGCAGCCAGAAAAAAGTTGGGCTGGGACAGGGGGTAACCTACGAGCAGTACTTC.

The chain has TRBV5-1 and TRBJ2-5; tentatively, D is TRBD2 (6 bases). The CDR3 is 15 residues long. Germline V CDR1 and CDR2: SGHRS, YFSETQ. V was clipped by 9 bases and J by 2 bases, with 20 bases between them. The CDR3 is CATRSGEAWQETQYF. Written as DNA, the CDR3 is TGCGCCACCCGGTCGGGGGAAGCGTGGCAAGAGACCCAGTACTTC.

This rearrangement joins TRBV19 to TRBJ1-4, with D maybe TRBD1 (6 bases). Germline CDR1 reads LNHDA; CDR2 reads SQIVND (reference sequence). This CDR3 has 13 residues. V dropped 6 bases and J dropped 7 bases, with 12 bases sitting between them. The CDR3 bases are TGTGCCAGTAGAAAGGACAGTCCTGAAAAACTGTTTTTT. Its translation: CASRKDSPEKLFF. The whole variable domain, filled in from reference TRBV19 and TRBJ1-4, reads DGGITQSPKYLFRKEGQNVTLSCEQNLNHDAMYWYRQDPGQGLRLIYYSQIVNDFQKGDIAEGYSVSREKKESFPLTVTSAQKNPTAFYLCASRKDSPEKLFFGSGTQLSVL.

V and J are TRBV10-1 and TRBJ1-2; TRBD1 agrees at 8 bases. V lost 6 bases, J lost 4 bases, and 4 bases stayed unmatched. The V gene's germline CDR1 is WNHNN and CDR2 SYGVQD (reference sequence). The CDR3 covers 13 residues. As DNA, the CDR3 is TGCGCCAGCAGAAGGGACAGGCTCTATGGCTACACCTTC. Amino acids: CASRRDRLYGYTF.